This T cell receptor beta chain was captured in a study of blood T cell repertoires in COVID-19. The CDR3 totals 12 residues. V dropped 5 bases and J dropped 0 bases, with 4 bases sitting between them. As originally analysed: Nucleated cell number was recorded as an estimate derived from reference gene primer amplification. Clones were sequenced by immunoSEQ multiplex PCR, and TCRdb holds only the in-frame ones, with some missing. Clone size and V and J calls were adopted from that table, with D and trimming inferred from the DNA. The sample consists of some 71,000 clones, 80% to 90% of them appearing once.

The J gene is TRBJ1-2, the V gene TRBV12-3 or TRBV12-4; unclear D gene. The receptor comes from a man under 40 with acute or convalescent COVID-19. The material sequenced was peripheral blood. In DNA form, the CDR3 reads TGTGCCAGCAGTAGAGCTAACTATGGCTACACCTTC. It yields the protein CASSRANYGYTF.